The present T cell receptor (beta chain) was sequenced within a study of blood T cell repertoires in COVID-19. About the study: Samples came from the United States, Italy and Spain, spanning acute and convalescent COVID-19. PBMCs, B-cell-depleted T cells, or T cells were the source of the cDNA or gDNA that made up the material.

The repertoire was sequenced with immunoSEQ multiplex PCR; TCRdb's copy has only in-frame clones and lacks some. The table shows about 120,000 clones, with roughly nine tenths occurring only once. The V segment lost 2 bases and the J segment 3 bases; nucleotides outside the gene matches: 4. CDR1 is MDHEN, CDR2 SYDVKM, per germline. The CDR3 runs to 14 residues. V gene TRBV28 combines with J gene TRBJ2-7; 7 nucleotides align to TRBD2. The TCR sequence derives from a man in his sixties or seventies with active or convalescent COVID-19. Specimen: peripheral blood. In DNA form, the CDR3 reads TGTGCCAGCAGTTTAGGTGGGGGGGTCTACGAGCAGTACTTC. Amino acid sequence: CASSLGGGVYEQYF.